The next 27 T cell receptor beta chains were all read from a single sample in a study of T cell responses to AZD1222 COVID-19 vaccine. Generated by immunoSEQ multiplex PCR, the TCRdb table keeps only in-frame clones and is missing some. In the table there are about 97,000 clones, over 80% of which are singletons. Material: peripheral blood, obtained on day 0 of AZD1222 vaccination. The source is an adult in good health.

This chain connects TRBV4-2 to TRBJ1-2; D is perhaps TRBD1 (5 bases). V lost 0 bases to trimming and J lost 4 bases, with 9 bases between them. The germline V gene encodes CDR1 LGHNA and CDR2 YNFKEQ. CDR3 length: 14 amino acids. The CDR3 DNA reads as TGTGCCAGCAGCCAAGATATTGGGGCCTATGGCTACACCTTC. Amino acids: CASSQDIGAYGYTF.

This clone was observed a single time. The chain carries TRBV6-5 and TRBJ2-3; D call uncertain. The CDR3 runs to 15 residues. Trimming stripped 6 bases from V and 0 bases from J, with 13 bases between. From germline, CDR1 is MNHEY and CDR2 SVGAGI. The CDR3 region is CASRPQMTSTDTQYF. In DNA, the CDR3 is TGTGCCAGCAGGCCACAGATGACTAGCACAGATACGCAGTATTTT.

The V and J genes are TRBV12-5 and TRBJ1-1; tentatively, D is TRBD1 (5 bases). Germline assignment: CDR1 LGHNT and CDR2 FRNRAP. This CDR3 has 16 amino acids. V lost 1 base and J lost 6, with 18 bases in between. The CDR3 region is CASGLGQGLRSAEAFF. The CDR3 DNA is TGTGCTAGTGGTTTGGGGCAGGGCTTGCGGAGCGCTGAAGCTTTCTTT.

CDR3 coding DNA: TGTGCCAGCAGCCAATTGAGCGACTTGAATGAGCAGTTCTTC. Amino acids: CASSQLSDLNEQFF. The V call is TRBV16, the J call TRBJ2-1; D remains unclear. The V gene's germline CDR1 is KGHSY and CDR2 FQNENV. This CDR3 has 14 amino acids. V was cut by 1 base and J by 7 bases, with 11 bases left in between.

The J gene is TRBJ2-3, the V gene TRBV15, with D maybe TRBD2 (6 bases). CDR1 and CDR2 (germline): LNHNV, YYDKDF (reference sequence). The germline V and J ends were trimmed by 1 base and 4 bases, with 18 bases remaining between them. CDR3 length equals 17 residues. CDR3 loop: CATSRGDYSGGSDTQYF. In DNA form, the CDR3 reads TGTGCCACCAGCAGAGGTGATTACAGCGGAGGGTCAGATACGCAGTATTTT.

This chain uses TRBV27 with TRBJ1-1, with D possibly TRBD1 on 6 matching bases. This CDR3 region has 13 residues. The germline V gene has CDR1 MNHEY and CDR2 SMNVEV (reference sequence). V was pared by 3 bases and J by 4 bases, with 9 bases between. CDR3 nucleotide sequence: TGTGCCAGCAGTTTTGGCAGGGGCACTGAAGCTTTCTTT. This gives the protein CASSFGRGTEAFF.

The J gene is TRBJ2-5, the V gene TRBV7-3; D is unresolved. CDR1 and CDR2 from the germline V gene are SGHTA and FQGTGA. CDR3 size: 13 residues. The V end lost 3 bases, the J end lost 5 bases, and 10 bases lay between the germline ends. In DNA, the CDR3 is TGTGCCAGCAGCTTCAATAATGGGGAGACCCAGTACTTC. This translates into CASSFNNGETQYF.

The chain couples TRBV7-6 to TRBJ2-2; unclear D gene. The CDR3 loop spans 14 amino acids. The V end lost 2 bases, the J end lost 1 base, and 5 bases lay between the germline ends. The V gene's germline CDR1 is SGHVS and CDR2 FNYEAQ. The CDR3 coding sequence is TGTGCCAGCAGCTTAATGCAGAACACCGGGGAGCTGTTTTTT. It yields the protein CASSLMQNTGELFF.

This chain links TRBV7-8 with TRBJ2-3; weak D call: TRBD1 (5 bases). V lost 5 bases, J lost 8 bases, and 20 bases lay in between. The CDR3 runs 15 residues. CDR1 and CDR2 (germline): SGHVS, FQNEAQ. The CDR3 here is CASSPGGRSQGTQYF. Here the CDR3 DNA reads TGTGCCAGCAGCCCAGGCGGTCGGAGCCAGGGTACGCAGTATTTT.

This chain uses TRBV5-8 with TRBJ2-7; no clear D gene. Germline V gene data show CDR1 as SGHTS and CDR2 as YDEGEE. Trimming cost V 1 base and J 1 base, with 9 bases left between them. This CDR3 comprises 14 residues. The CDR3: CASSLRPSSYEQYF. The CDR3 DNA is TGTGCCAGCAGCTTGAGGCCTTCGTCCTACGAGCAGTACTTC.

J is TRBJ1-1 and V is TRBV6-6; 7 nucleotides align to TRBD1. Germline CDR1 is MNHNY and CDR2 is SVGAGI (reference sequence). The CDR3 spans 14 residues. The trim removed 8 bases at V and 1 base at J, leaving 7 bases unmatched. The CDR3 reads CASALRTGNTEAFF. The CDR3 bases are TGTGCCAGCGCTCTTAGGACAGGGAACACTGAAGCTTTCTTT.

CDR3 DNA: TGTGCCAGCAGCCCGGGACTAGGGAACACCGGGGAGCTGTTTTTT. Translating gives CASSPGLGNTGELFF. This rearrangement joins TRBV13 to TRBJ2-2, with 8 bases matching TRBD2. This CDR3 comprises 15 residues. V lost 5 bases, J lost 1 base, and 3 bases stayed unmatched. Germline V gives CDR1 PRHDT, CDR2 FYEKMQ (reference sequence).

V gene TRBV12-5 combines with J gene TRBJ1-5, with TRBD1 matching over 8 bases. The CDR3 has 14 residues. The germline V gene encodes CDR1 LGHNT and CDR2 FRNRAP. Trimming cost V 7 bases and J 1 base; bases outside gene matches: 3. CDR3 in DNA: TGTGCTAGTGCAGGGGGCTTCAGCAATCAGCCCCAGCATTTT. Amino acids: CASAGGFSNQPQHF.

The chain recombines TRBV25-1 with TRBJ1-1; D possibly corresponds to TRBD1 (6 bases). This CDR3 contains 12 residues. Germline V gives CDR1 MGHDK, CDR2 SYGVNS. Trimming removed 8 bases at V and 4 bases at J, with 11 bases between. CDR3 sequence (DNA): TGTGCCAGCGCCGGGGACACCACTGAAGCTTTCTTT. Translating gives CASAGDTTEAFF.

The CDR3 is CASSSTDRESSYEQYF. CDR3 DNA: TGTGCCAGCAGCTCCACGGACAGGGAGAGCTCCTACGAGCAGTACTTC. The chain links TRBV3-1 (or the pseudogene TRBV3-2) to TRBJ2-7, with 8 nucleotides matching TRBD1. The CDR3 has 16 residues. Germline trimming cut 5 bases from V and 0 bases from J; bases unmatched to any gene: 9. CDR1 and CDR2 (germline): LGHDT, YNNKEL (reference sequence).

The chain has TRBV28 and TRBJ2-6; 9 nucleotides line up with TRBD1. The CDR3 is 19 residues long. Losses at the gene ends were 6 bases for V and 3 bases for J; bases not matched to a gene: 15. Germline loops: CDR1 MDHEN, CDR2 SYDVKM. CDR3 sequence (DNA): TGTGCCAGCAGACCCACAGGGGGCGCATCCTCCTTTGGGGCCAACGTCCTGACTTTC. Translation: CASRPTGGASSFGANVLTF.

This chain joins TRBV10-1 and TRBJ2-5, with TRBD2 matching 8 bases. Trimming took 3 bases from V and 4 from J; bases not matched to a gene: 4. From germline, CDR1 is WNHNN and CDR2 SYGVQD (reference sequence). The CDR3 contains 14 residues. For the CDR3, the DNA is TGCGCCAGCAGTGAATGGCTAGCGGGAGAGACCCAGTACTTC. This encodes CASSEWLAGETQYF.

The chain recombines TRBV30 with TRBJ2-5; D could derive from TRBD1 or TRBD2 (6 bases each). CDR1 and CDR2 from the germline V gene are GTSNPN and SVGIG (reference sequence). V was shortened by 0 bases and J by 5 bases, with 19 bases between the two germline ends. This CDR3 spans 16 amino acids. The CDR3 spells CAWSVIPPGAGETQYF. The CDR3 region has the DNA TGTGCCTGGAGTGTAATCCCCCCGGGGGCGGGGGAGACCCAGTACTTC.

The chain recombines TRBV23-1 with TRBJ1-5; D remains unclear. TRBV23-1 is labeled an ORF, and its function is uncertain. The CDR3 extends over 13 amino acids. The V end was cut by 4 bases, the J end by 3 bases, with 7 bases between. This CDR3 is CASSPRHNQPQHF. CDR3 in DNA: TGCGCCAGCAGTCCCCGACACAATCAGCCCCAGCATTTT.

A few counts support this clone. The chain uses TRBV27 and TRBJ2-3; D gene uncertain. The CDR3 sequence is 14 residues long. CDR1 is MNHEY, CDR2 SMNVEV, per germline (reference sequence). Trimming pared 4 bases from V and 5 bases from J, leaving 13 bases between. The CDR3 loop is CASSSGDMGDTQYF. In nucleotides, the CDR3 is TGTGCCAGCAGTTCCGGCGATATGGGAGATACGCAGTATTTT.

The chain recombines TRBV30 with TRBJ1-5, with D maybe TRBD1 (5 bases). CDR3 length equals 15 residues. Germline-derived CDR1 and CDR2 are GTSNPN and SVGIG (reference sequence). V was cut by 3 bases and J by 3 bases, with 15 bases left in between. The CDR3 here is CAWSNVGTFNQPQHF. CDR3 nucleotides: TGTGCCTGGAGCAACGTCGGGACCTTCAATCAGCCCCAGCATTTT.

The chain joins TRBV5-6 to TRBJ1-1, with a weak D call TRBD1 (5 bases). V dropped 0 bases and J dropped 5 bases, with 14 bases sitting between them. The CDR3 is 15 residues long. Per germline, CDR1 SGHDT and CDR2 YYEEEE. The chain's CDR3 is CASSLGAGTGTEAFF. The CDR3 bases are TGTGCCAGCAGCTTGGGCGCAGGGACGGGGACTGAAGCTTTCTTT.

The chain joins TRBV11-2 to TRBJ2-1; possible D gene TRBD1, 5 bases. Germline lookup yields CDR1 SGHAT and CDR2 FQNNGV. V was pared by 6 bases and J by 6 bases, with 15 bases between. The CDR3 totals 14 residues. CDR3 sequence reads: CASSRWGGSNEQFF. DNA for the CDR3: TGTGCCAGCAGTCGCTGGGGCGGAAGCAATGAGCAGTTCTTC.

This chain links TRBV19 with TRBJ1-5; 11 nucleotides agree with TRBD1. CDR3 length equals 17 residues. With V trimmed by 4 bases and J by 0 bases, 5 bases remained unmatched. CDR1 and CDR2 (germline): LNHDA, SQIVND (reference sequence). This CDR3 is CASSTGTGGYSNQPQHF. The CDR3 DNA is TGTGCCAGTAGTACCGGGACAGGGGGGTATAGCAATCAGCCCCAGCATTTT.

This chain connects TRBV7-9 to TRBJ1-3; 7 nucleotides agree with TRBD1. Germline assignment: CDR1 SEHNR and CDR2 FQNEAQ (reference sequence). V dropped 1 base and J dropped 0; count of bases not matched to a gene: 3. CDR3 length equals 16 residues. CDR3 protein: CASSLEGDSSGNTIYF. Written as DNA, the CDR3 is TGTGCCAGCAGCTTAGAGGGGGACAGCTCTGGAAACACCATATATTTT.

In its sample, this clone was seen once. V is TRBV11-3 and J is TRBJ1-1; the D gene is possibly TRBD1 (5 bases). Germline values: CDR1 SGHNT, CDR2 YENEEA. This CDR3 spans 14 amino acids. With 4 bases removed from V and 1 base from J, the gap between germline ends came to 10 bases. The CDR3 sequence: CASSSRTGNTEAFF. The CDR3, as DNA: TGTGCCAGCAGCTCCAGAACAGGGAACACTGAAGCTTTCTTT.

This sequence joins TRBV3-1 (or the pseudogene TRBV3-2) and TRBJ1-5; 9 bases are shared with TRBD1. V shed 4 bases, J shed 4 bases, and the junction held 2 bases outside the gene matches. CDR1 is LGHDT, CDR2 YNNKEL, per germline (reference sequence). This CDR3 region has 14 residues. The CDR3 DNA sequence: TGTGCCAGCAGCCCCGGGACAGGGAATCAGCCCCAGCATTTT. Encoded protein: CASSPGTGNQPQHF.